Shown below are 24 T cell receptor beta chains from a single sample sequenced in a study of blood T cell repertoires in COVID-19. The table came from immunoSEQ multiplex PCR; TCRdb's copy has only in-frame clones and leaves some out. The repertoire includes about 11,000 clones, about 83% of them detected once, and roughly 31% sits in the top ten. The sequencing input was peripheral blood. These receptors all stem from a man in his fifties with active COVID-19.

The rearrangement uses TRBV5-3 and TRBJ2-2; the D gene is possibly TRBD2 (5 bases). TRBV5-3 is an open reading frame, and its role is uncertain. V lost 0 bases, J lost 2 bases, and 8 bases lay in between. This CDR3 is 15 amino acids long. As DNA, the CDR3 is TGTGCCAGAAGCTTGGGGACTGTAAACACCGGGGAGCTGTTTTTT. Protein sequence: CARSLGTVNTGELFF.

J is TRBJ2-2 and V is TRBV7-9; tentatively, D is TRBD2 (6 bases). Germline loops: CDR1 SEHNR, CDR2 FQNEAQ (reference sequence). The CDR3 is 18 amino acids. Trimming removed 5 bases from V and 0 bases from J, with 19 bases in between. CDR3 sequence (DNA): TGTGCCAGCAGCGGGCGGGCAGGGAGGATGGCGAACACCGGGGAGCTGTTTTTT. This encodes CASSGRAGRMANTGELFF.

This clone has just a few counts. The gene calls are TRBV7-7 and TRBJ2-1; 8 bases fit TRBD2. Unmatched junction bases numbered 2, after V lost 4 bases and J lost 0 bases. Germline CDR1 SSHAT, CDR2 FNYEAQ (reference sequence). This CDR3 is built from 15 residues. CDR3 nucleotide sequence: TGTGCCAGCAGCTCCGGACTAGCCTCCTACAATGAGCAGTTCTTC. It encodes CASSSGLASYNEQFF. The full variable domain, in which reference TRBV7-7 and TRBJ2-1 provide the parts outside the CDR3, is GAGVSQSPRYKVTKRGQDVTLRCDPISSHATLYWYQQALGQGPEFLTYFNYEAQPDKSGLPSDRFSAERPEGSISTLTIQRTEQRDSAMYRCASSSGLASYNEQFFGPGTRLTVL.

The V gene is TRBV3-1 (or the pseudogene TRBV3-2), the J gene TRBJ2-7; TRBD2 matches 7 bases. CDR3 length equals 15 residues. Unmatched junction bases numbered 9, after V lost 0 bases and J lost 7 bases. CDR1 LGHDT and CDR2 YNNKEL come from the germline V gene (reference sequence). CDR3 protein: CASSQDFSGAGEQYF. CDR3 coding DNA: TGTGCCAGCAGCCAAGACTTTAGCGGAGCGGGGGAGCAGTACTTC.

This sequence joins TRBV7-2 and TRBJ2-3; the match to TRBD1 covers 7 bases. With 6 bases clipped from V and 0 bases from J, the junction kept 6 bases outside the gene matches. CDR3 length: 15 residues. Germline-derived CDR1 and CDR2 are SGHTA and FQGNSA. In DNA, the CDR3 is TGTGCCAGCAGGCAATGGGACAGAAGCACAGATACGCAGTATTTT. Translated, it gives CASRQWDRSTDTQYF. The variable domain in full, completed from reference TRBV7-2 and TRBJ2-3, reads GAGVSQSPSNKVTEKGKDVELRCDPISGHTALYWYRQSLGQGLEFLIYFQGNSAPDKSGLPSDRFSAERTGGSVSTLTIQRTQQEDSAVYLCASRQWDRSTDTQYFGPGTRLTVL.

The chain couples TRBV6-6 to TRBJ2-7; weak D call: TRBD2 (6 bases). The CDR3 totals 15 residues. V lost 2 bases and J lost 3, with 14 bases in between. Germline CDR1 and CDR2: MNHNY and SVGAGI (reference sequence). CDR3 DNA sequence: TGTGCCAGCAGTTACAAGGTGGGAGGTATCTACGAGCAGTACTTC. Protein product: CASSYKVGGIYEQYF.

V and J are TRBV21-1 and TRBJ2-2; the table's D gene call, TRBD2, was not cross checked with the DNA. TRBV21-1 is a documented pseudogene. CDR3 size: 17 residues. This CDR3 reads CASSKEEASANTGELFF. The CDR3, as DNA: TGTGCCAGCAGCAAAGAGGAGGCTAGCGCCAACACCGGGGAGCTGTTTTTT.

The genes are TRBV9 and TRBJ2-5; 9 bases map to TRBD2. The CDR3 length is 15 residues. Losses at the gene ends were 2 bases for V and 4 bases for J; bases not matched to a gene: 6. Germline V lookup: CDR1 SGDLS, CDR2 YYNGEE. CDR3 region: CASSVTSGSGETQYF. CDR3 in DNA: TGTGCCAGCAGCGTCACTAGCGGGTCAGGAGAGACCCAGTACTTC.

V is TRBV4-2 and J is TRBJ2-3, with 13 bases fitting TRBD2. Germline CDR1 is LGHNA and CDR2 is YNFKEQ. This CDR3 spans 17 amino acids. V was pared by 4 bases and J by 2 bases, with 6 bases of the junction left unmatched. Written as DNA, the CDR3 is TGTGCCAGCAGCCCAACTAGCGGGAGGGCCTCCACAGATACGCAGTATTTT. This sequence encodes CASSPTSGRASTDTQYF.

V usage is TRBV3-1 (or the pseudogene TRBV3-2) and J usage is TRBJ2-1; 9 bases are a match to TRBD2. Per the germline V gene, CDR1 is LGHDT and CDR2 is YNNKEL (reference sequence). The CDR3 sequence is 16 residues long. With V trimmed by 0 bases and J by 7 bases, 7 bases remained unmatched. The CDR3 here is CASSQDRGLANNEQFF. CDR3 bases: TGTGCCAGCAGCCAAGATAGGGGACTAGCAAATAATGAGCAGTTCTTC.

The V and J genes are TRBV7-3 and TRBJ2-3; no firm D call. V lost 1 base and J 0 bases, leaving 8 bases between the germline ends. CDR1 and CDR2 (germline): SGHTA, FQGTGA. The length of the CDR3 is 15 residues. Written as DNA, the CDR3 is TGTGCCAGCAGCTTAAAGCCCGCTAGCACAGATACGCAGTATTTT. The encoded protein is CASSLKPASTDTQYF.

This chain's CDR3 is CASSDWEGLSKNIQYF. CDR3 sequence (DNA): TGTGCCAGCAGTGATTGGGAGGGCCTTAGCAAAAACATTCAGTACTTC. The chain employs TRBV2 and TRBJ2-4; TRBD2 matches 7 bases. Per germline, CDR1 SNHLY and CDR2 FYNNEI. This CDR3 has 16 residues. Trimming removed 3 bases from V and 3 bases from J; junction bases left unmatched: 8.

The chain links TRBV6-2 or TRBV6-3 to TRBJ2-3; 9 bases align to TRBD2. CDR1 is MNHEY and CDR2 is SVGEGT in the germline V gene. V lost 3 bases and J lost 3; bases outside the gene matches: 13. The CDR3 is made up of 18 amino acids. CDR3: CASSYPYRMAGGTDTQYF. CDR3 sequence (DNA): TGTGCCAGCAGTTATCCTTACCGTATGGCGGGAGGGACAGATACGCAGTATTTT.

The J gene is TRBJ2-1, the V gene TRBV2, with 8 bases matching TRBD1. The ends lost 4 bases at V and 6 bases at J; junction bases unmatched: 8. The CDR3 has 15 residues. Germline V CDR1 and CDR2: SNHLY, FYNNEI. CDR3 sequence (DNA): TGTGCCAGCAGTGTAGGGACAGGAACCTCCAATGAGCAGTTCTTC. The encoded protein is CASSVGTGTSNEQFF.

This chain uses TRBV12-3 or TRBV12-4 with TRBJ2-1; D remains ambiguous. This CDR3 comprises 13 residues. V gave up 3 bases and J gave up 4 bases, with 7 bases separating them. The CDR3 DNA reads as TGTGCCAGCAGTTTGTCTCTATACAATGAGCAGTTCTTC. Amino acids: CASSLSLYNEQFF.

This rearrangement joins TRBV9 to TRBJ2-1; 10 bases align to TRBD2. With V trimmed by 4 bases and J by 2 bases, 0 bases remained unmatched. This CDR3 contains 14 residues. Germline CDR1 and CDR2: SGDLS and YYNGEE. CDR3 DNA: TGTGCCAGCAGCCTAGCGGGAGCCTACAATGAGCAGTTCTTC. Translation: CASSLAGAYNEQFF.

The CDR3 loop is CASNPPSGNDTQYF. Written as DNA, the CDR3 is TGTGCCAGCAACCCTCCTAGCGGGAATGATACGCAGTATTTT. The genes are TRBV21-1 and TRBJ2-3; the table's D call, TRBD2, was not checked against the DNA. TRBV21-1 is given as a pseudogene. The CDR3 runs 14 residues.

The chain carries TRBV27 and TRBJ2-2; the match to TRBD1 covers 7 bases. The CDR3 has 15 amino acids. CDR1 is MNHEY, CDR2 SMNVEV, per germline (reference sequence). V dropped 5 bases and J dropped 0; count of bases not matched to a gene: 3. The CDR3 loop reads CASSRQGANTGELFF. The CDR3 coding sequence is TGTGCCAGCAGTAGACAGGGCGCGAACACCGGGGAGCTGTTTTTT.

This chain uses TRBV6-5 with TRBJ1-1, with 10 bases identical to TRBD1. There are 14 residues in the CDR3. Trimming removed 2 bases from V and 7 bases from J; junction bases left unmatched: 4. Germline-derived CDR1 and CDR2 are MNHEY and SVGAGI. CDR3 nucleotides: TGTGCCAGCAGTTACGGACAGGGGGATTATGAAGCTTTCTTT. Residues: CASSYGQGDYEAFF.

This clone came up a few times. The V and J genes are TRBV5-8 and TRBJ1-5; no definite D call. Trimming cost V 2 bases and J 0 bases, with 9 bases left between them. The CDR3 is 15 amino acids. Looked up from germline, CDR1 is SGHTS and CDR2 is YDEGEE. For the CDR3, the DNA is TGTGCCAGCAGCTTAGCAGGATTTAGCAATCAGCCCCAGCATTTT. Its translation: CASSLAGFSNQPQHF. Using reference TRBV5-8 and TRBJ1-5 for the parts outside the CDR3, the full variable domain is EAGVTQSPTHLIKTRGQQATLRCSPISGHTSVYWYQQALGLGLQFLLWYDEGEERNRGNFPPRFSGRQFPNYSSELNVNALELEDSALYLCASSLAGFSNQPQHFGDGTRLSIL.

CDR3 in DNA: TGCGCCAGCAGCCAAGGACTTCACGGTTACGAGCAGTACTTC. Translated: CASSQGLHGYEQYF. This sequence joins TRBV4-1 and TRBJ2-7, with D uncertain. Germline CDR1 reads MGHRA; CDR2 reads YSYEKL. V gave up 1 base and J gave up 4 bases, with 11 bases separating them. This CDR3 has 14 amino acids.

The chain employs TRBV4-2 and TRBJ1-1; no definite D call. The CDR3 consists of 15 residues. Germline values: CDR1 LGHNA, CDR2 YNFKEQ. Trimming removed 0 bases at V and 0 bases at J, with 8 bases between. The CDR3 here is CASSQERQMNTEAFF. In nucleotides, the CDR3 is TGTGCCAGCAGCCAAGAACGCCAGATGAACACTGAAGCTTTCTTT.

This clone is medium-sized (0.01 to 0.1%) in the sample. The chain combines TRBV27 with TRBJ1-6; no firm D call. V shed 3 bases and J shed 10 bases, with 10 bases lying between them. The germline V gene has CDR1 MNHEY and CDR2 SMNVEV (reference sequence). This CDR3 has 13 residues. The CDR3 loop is CASSFTAASPLHF. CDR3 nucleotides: TGTGCCAGCAGTTTCACAGCGGCCTCACCCCTCCACTTT.

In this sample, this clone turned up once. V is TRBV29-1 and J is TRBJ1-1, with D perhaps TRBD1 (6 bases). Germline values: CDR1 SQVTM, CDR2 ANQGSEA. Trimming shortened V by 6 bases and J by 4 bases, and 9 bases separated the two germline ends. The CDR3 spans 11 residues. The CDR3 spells CSVLGGTEAFF. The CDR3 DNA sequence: TGCAGCGTCCTAGGGGGCACTGAAGCTTTCTTT.